This T cell receptor (beta chain) was captured by sequencing in a study of shared clonotypes between healthy human individuals. Study information: Each donor contributed plates that comprised three CD4 naive, three CD4 memory, two CD8 naive and one CD8 memory.

Sequencing was at deep level. Sequenced by immunoSEQ multiplex PCR; TCRdb stores in-frame clones only, minus some. The sample carries about 1,800,000 clones, about 95% recorded once. Naive CD8 cells were CD45RO-negative, positively selected for CCR7, excluding terminally differentiated effector memory CD45RA+ cells. With regard to this clone: The antigen remains unidentified.

The V gene's germline CDR1 is SGHDT and CDR2 YYEEEE. After removal of 0 bases from V and 5 bases from J, the junction contained 6 bases not matched to a gene. The CDR3 spans 15 residues. Study-level results: Incomplete sequencing of sorted subsets was indicated by rarefaction despite large depth.

The sequence was obtained from a man between 18 and 35 years old in good health. Material: naive CD8+ T cells sorted from blood. V is TRBV5-6 and J is TRBJ2-7; 9 bases are a match to TRBD1. CDR3 coding DNA: TGTGCCAGCAGCTTGGGTGGACAGGGGATCGACGAGCAGTACTTC. As protein: CASSLGGQGIDEQYF. The full variable domain, its missing parts supplied by reference TRBV5-6 and TRBJ2-7, is DAGVTQSPTHLIKTRGQQVTLRCSPKSGHDTVSWYQQALGQGPQFIFQYYEEEERQRGNFPDRFSGHQFPNYSSELNVNALLLGDSALYLCASSLGGQGIDEQYFGPGTRLTVT.